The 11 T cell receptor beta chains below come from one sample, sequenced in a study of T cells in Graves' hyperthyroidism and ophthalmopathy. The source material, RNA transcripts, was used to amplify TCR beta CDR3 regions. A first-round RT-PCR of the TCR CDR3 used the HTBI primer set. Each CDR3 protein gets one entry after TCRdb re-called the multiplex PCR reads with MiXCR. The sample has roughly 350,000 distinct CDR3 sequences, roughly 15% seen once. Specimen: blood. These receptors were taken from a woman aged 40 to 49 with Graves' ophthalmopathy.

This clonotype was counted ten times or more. The CDR3 DNA is TGTGCCAGCAGCTTAACCCCCGGCGTATTGAACACTGAAGCTTTCTTT. Translated: CASSLTPGVLNTEAFF. This chain links TRBV7-9 with TRBJ1-1; no clear D gene. The CDR3 has 16 amino acids. V was shortened by 2 bases and J by 0 bases, with 13 bases between the two germline ends. CDR1 and CDR2 from the germline V gene are SEHNR and FQNEAQ (reference sequence).

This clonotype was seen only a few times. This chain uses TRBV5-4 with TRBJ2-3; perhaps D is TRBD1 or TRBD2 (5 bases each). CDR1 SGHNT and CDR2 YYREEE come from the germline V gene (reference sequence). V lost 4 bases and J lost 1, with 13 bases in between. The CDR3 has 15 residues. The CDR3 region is CASSPGAFRTDTQYF. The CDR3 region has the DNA TGTGCCAGCAGCCCCGGGGCCTTCCGCACAGATACGCAGTATTTT.

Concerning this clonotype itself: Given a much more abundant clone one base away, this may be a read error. This CDR3 is CSARAPGTAHYEQYF. The CDR3 nucleotides read TGCAGTGCTAGGGCTCCAGGGACAGCACACTACGAGCAGTACTTC. This rearrangement joins TRBV20-1 to TRBJ2-7; 7 bases match TRBD1. The trim removed 3 bases at V and 3 bases at J, leaving 11 bases unmatched. Germline V gene data show CDR1 as DFQATT and CDR2 as SNEGSKA (reference sequence). The CDR3 runs 15 residues.

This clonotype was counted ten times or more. The DNA of the CDR3 is TGTGCCACCAGTGCTAGCGGGGGGTTTTCAGATACGCAGTATTTT. Its protein is CATSASGGFSDTQYF. This chain links TRBV24-1 with TRBJ2-3, with 11 bases aligning to TRBD2. CDR3 size: 15 residues. The J segment lost 4 bases and the V segment lost 5 bases, leaving 4 bases of the junction unmatched. The germline V gene encodes CDR1 KGHDR and CDR2 SFDVKD.

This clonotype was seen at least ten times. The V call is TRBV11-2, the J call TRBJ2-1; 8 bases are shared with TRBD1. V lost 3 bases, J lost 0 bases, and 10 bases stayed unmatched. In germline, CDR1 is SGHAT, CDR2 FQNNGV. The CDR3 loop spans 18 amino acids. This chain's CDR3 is CASSFRDRRWSSYNEQFF. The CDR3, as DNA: TGTGCCAGCAGCTTCCGGGACAGGCGTTGGAGCTCCTACAATGAGCAGTTCTTC.

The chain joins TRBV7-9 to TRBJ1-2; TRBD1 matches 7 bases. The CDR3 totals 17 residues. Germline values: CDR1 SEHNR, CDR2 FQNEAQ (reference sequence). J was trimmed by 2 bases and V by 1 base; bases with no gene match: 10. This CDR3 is CASSLGRGTVRNYGYTF. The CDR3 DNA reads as TGTGCCAGCAGCTTAGGTAGGGGGACAGTCCGGAACTATGGCTACACCTTC. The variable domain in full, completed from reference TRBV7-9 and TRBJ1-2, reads DTGVSQNPRHKITKRGQNVTFRCDPISEHNRLYWYRQTLGQGPEFLTYFQNEAQLEKSRLLSDRFSAERPKGSFSTLEIQRTEQGDSAMYLCASSLGRGTVRNYGYTFGSGTRLTVV.

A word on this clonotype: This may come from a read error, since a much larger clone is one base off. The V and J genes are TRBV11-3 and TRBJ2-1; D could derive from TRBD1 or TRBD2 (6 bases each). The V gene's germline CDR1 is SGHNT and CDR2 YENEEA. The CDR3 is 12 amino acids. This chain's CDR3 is CARVGGPCERFF. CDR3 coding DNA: TGTGCCAGGGTGGGGGGCCCGTGTGAGCGGTTCTTC.

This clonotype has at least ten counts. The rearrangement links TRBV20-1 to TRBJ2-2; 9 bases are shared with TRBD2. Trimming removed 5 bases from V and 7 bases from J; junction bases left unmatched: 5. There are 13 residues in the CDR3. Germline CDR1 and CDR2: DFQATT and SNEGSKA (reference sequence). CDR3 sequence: CSASSGKVGELFF. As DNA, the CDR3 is TGCAGTGCTTCTAGCGGGAAGGTCGGGGAGCTGTTTTTT.

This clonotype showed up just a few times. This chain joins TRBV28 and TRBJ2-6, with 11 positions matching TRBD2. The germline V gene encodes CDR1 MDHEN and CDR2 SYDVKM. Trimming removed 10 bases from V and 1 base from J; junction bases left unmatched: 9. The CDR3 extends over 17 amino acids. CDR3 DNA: TGTGCCACCCCGGCGGGGACTAGCGGATCTGGGGCCAACGTCCTGACTTTC. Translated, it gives CATPAGTSGSGANVLTF.

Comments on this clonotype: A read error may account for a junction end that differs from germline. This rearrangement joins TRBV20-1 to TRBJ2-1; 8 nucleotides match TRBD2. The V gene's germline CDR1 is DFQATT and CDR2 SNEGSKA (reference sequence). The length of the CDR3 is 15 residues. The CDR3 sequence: CSARSAGVSYNGQFF. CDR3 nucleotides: TGCAGTGCTAGGTCAGCGGGAGTGTCCTACAATGGGCAGTTCTTC.

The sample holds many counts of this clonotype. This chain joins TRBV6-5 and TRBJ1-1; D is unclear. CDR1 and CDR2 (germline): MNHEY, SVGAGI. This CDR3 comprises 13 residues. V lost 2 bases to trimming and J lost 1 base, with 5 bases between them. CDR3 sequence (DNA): TGTGCCAGCAGTTACGGGGAGAACACTGAAGCTTTCTTT. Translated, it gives CASSYGENTEAFF.